This TCR beta chain was obtained from a study of blood T cells in healthy people across ages. The second PCR ran roughly 6 to 11 cycles with a sample-barcoded 5' primer and J-beta primers. A template-switch adaptor containing 12 random nucleotides labeled each cDNA molecule. TCRdb passed the 5' RACE reads through MiXCR, listing each CDR3 protein once. The table lists around 1,000,000 distinct CDR3 sequences, under 30% of them singletons. Germline V gene lookup returns CDR1 DFQATT and CDR2 SNEGSKA (reference sequence). This CDR3 has 12 amino acids. The germline V and J ends were trimmed by 6 bases and 5 bases, with 14 bases remaining between them. This clonotype has only a few counts. This same sample was also taken into another study, of T cells of mothers and their children. From that study: Biologically related mothers and children overlapped slightly more than unrelated pairs, a non-significant difference.

This rearrangement joins TRBV20-1 to TRBJ2-7; a weak D match, TRBD1 (5 bases). The clonotype comes from a girl aged 2 to 9 in good health. The specimen sequenced was blood. The CDR3, as DNA: TGCAGTGCACAGGAGTCTCCCGACGAGCAGTACTTC. It is translated as CSAQESPDEQYF.